A single sample gave rise to the 30 T cell receptor beta chains below, sequenced in a study of blood T cell repertoires in COVID-19. The table came from immunoSEQ multiplex PCR; TCRdb's copy has only in-frame clones and leaves some out. Here the sample spans 15,000 to 25,000 clones, 60% to 85% being singletons. Material: peripheral blood. The source is a man aged 80 or over with acute or convalescent COVID-19.

This chain uses TRBV28 with TRBJ1-1; D call uncertain. This CDR3 has 14 amino acids. Trimming stripped 6 bases from V and 4 bases from J, with 15 bases between. The germline CDR1 and CDR2 sequences are MDHEN and SYDVKM. The CDR3 region is CASRPDPAGTEAFF. The CDR3 DNA is TGTGCCAGCAGACCGGACCCGGCGGGCACTGAAGCTTTCTTT.

The chain recombines TRBV18 with TRBJ2-7; D possibly corresponds to TRBD1 (5 bases). Trimming pared 3 bases from V and 3 bases from J, leaving 9 bases between. The germline CDR1 and CDR2 sequences are KGHSH and LQKENI. This CDR3 region has 13 residues. For the CDR3, the DNA is TGTGCCAGCTCACCCGAGACAGTCTACGAGCAGTACTTC. The encoded protein is CASSPETVYEQYF.

This chain joins TRBV29-1 and TRBJ2-5, with D perhaps matching TRBD1 (6 bases). CDR3 length equals 15 residues. Deletions cut 7 bases from V and 4 bases from J, with 22 bases between. Germline V gene lookup returns CDR1 SQVTM and CDR2 ANQGSEA. In DNA, the CDR3 is TGCAGCGCGATTCAACAGGGCCAGACACGAGAGACCCAGTACTTC. It specifies CSAIQQGQTRETQYF.

The chain employs TRBV18 and TRBJ2-7; TRBD1 agrees at 9 bases. Germline loops: CDR1 KGHSH, CDR2 LQKENI. Germline trimming cut 2 bases from V and 5 bases from J; bases unmatched to any gene: 4. There are 14 residues in the CDR3. This CDR3 is CASSPSGQGHEQYF. The CDR3 bases are TGTGCCAGCTCACCATCGGGACAGGGCCACGAGCAGTACTTC.

This clone has just a few counts. The V gene is TRBV6-1, the J gene TRBJ1-5; D unclear. Between the trimmed V and J ends, which lost 1 base and 2 bases, there was a span of 15 bases. CDR1 is MNHNS and CDR2 is SASEGT in the germline V gene. CDR3 size: 17 residues. Here the CDR3 DNA reads TGTGCCAGCAGTGAAGGGTACAGTAGAATGGGCAATCAGCCCCAGCATTTT. This sequence encodes CASSEGYSRMGNQPQHF.

This clone was detected only a few times. V and J are TRBV15 and TRBJ1-3, with D possibly being TRBD1 (6 bases). This CDR3 has 17 amino acids. The V gene's germline CDR1 is LNHNV and CDR2 YYDKDF (reference sequence). Trimming shortened V by 0 bases and J by 1 base, and 13 bases separated the two germline ends. Written as DNA, the CDR3 is TGTGCCACCAGCAGAGATTTCCAAACAGGGTCTGGAAACACCATATATTTT. Its protein product is CATSRDFQTGSGNTIYF.

This chain links TRBV6-1 with TRBJ1-1; D gene unclear. V was pared by 7 bases and J by 2 bases, with 11 bases between. Per the germline V gene, CDR1 is MNHNS and CDR2 is SASEGT. This CDR3 has 13 residues. The CDR3 DNA is TGTGCCAGCAATGTCCAAAGCAACACTGAAGCTTTCTTT. Amino acids: CASNVQSNTEAFF.

V is TRBV10-2 and J is TRBJ1-2; perhaps TRBD1 as D (6 bases). From germline, CDR1 is WSHSY and CDR2 SAAADI. V shed 6 bases and J shed 2 bases, with 13 bases lying between them. This CDR3 is 14 amino acids long. This chain's CDR3 is CASSEVGGNYGYTF. In nucleotides, the CDR3 is TGCGCCAGCAGCGAGGTAGGGGGAAACTATGGCTACACCTTC.

V is TRBV2 and J is TRBJ2-3; TRBD2 agrees at 9 bases. This CDR3 region has 14 residues. Germline V gene sequence: CDR1 SNHLY, CDR2 FYNNEI. V was pared by 5 bases and J by 4 bases, with 4 bases of the junction left unmatched. CDR3 sequence: CASSLAGFPDTQYF. CDR3 DNA sequence: TGTGCCAGCAGTCTAGCGGGATTTCCAGATACGCAGTATTTT. The full variable domain, completed using reference TRBV2 and TRBJ2-3, is EPEVTQTPSHQVTQMGQEVILRCVPISNHLYFYWYRQILGQKVEFLVSFYNNEISEKSEIFDDQFSVERPDGSNFTLKIRSTKLEDSAMYFCASSLAGFPDTQYFGPGTRLTVL.

The rearrangement joins TRBV7-8 to TRBJ2-3; TRBD2 matches at 11 bases. The length of the CDR3 is 18 residues. Germline V gives CDR1 SGHVS, CDR2 FQNEAQ. V dropped 1 base and J dropped 0; count of bases not matched to a gene: 6. The CDR3 region has the DNA TGTGCCAGCAGCTTAGTTAGCGGGAGGGCCGGGAGCACAGATACGCAGTATTTT. Protein product: CASSLVSGRAGSTDTQYF.

The V gene is TRBV19, the J gene TRBJ1-6; weak D call: TRBD1 (5 bases). The CDR3 is 15 amino acids. The germline CDR1 and CDR2 sequences are LNHDA and SQIVND (reference sequence). Trimming took 6 bases from V and 8 from J, leaving 17 bases between them. The CDR3 here is CASSGVGPTDSPLHF. CDR3 bases: TGTGCCAGTAGCGGAGTGGGCCCGACAGATTCACCCCTCCACTTT.

The J gene is TRBJ1-3, the V gene TRBV3-1 (or the pseudogene TRBV3-2), with a weak D call TRBD1 (5 bases). This CDR3 has 14 residues. Trimming took 3 bases from V and 1 from J, leaving 7 bases between them. Germline CDR1 and CDR2: LGHDT and YNNKEL (reference sequence). The CDR3 reads CASSHGGSGNTIYF. The CDR3 nucleotides are TGTGCCAGCAGCCACGGGGGATCTGGAAACACCATATATTTT.

The chain carries TRBV6-5 and TRBJ2-2; D is perhaps TRBD1 (5 bases). The CDR3 has 13 amino acids. From germline, CDR1 is MNHEY and CDR2 SVGAGI. V dropped 8 bases and J dropped 8 bases, with 15 bases sitting between them. In DNA form, the CDR3 reads TGTGCCAGCGGGGTGCTTAAGGGGGGGGAGCTGTTTTTT. This translates into CASGVLKGGELFF.

The chain joins TRBV13 to TRBJ2-1; 9 bases map to TRBD2. V dropped 3 bases and J dropped 5; count of bases not matched to a gene: 5. Germline CDR1 is PRHDT and CDR2 is FYEKMQ (reference sequence). The CDR3 spans 15 residues. The CDR3: CASSLPSGTNNEQFF. The CDR3 DNA follows: TGTGCCAGCAGCTTGCCTAGCGGGACAAACAATGAGCAGTTCTTC. Supplemented by reference TRBV13 and TRBJ2-1, the full variable domain reads AAGVIQSPRHLIKEKRETATLKCYPIPRHDTVYWYQQGPGQDPQFLISFYEKMQSDKGSIPDRFSAQQFSDYHSELNMSSLELGDSALYFCASSLPSGTNNEQFFGPGTRLTVL.

The rearrangement links TRBV21-1 to TRBJ1-2; the D segment call TRBD1 is taken from the table without a DNA check. TRBV21-1 is listed as a pseudogene. The CDR3 contains 15 residues. The CDR3 sequence is CASSSTGTVEEGYTF. As DNA, the CDR3 is TGTGCCAGCAGCAGCACCGGGACAGTCGAGGAGGGCTACACCTTC.

V is TRBV18 and J is TRBJ2-7, with 7 nucleotides matching TRBD1. The germline gives CDR1 KGHSH, CDR2 LQKENI. J was trimmed by 1 base and V by 5 bases; bases with no gene match: 5. The CDR3 contains 14 residues. CDR3 in DNA: TGTGCCAGCTCATCCGGGACAGCGTCCTACGAGCAGTACTTC. It codes for CASSSGTASYEQYF.

The chain carries TRBV3-1 (or the pseudogene TRBV3-2) and TRBJ2-5; TRBD2 aligns across 7 bases. The V and J ends lost 6 bases and 5 bases, in that order; junction bases with no gene match: 15. This CDR3 comprises 16 residues. CDR1 and CDR2 from the germline V gene are LGHDT and YNNKEL (reference sequence). CDR3 in amino acids: CASRRMSGKVGETQYF. CDR3 DNA: TGTGCCAGCAGGAGAATGAGCGGGAAGGTGGGGGAGACCCAGTACTTC.

This clone was seen only a few times. The chain joins TRBV28 to TRBJ1-6; TRBD1 agrees at 9 bases. The ends lost 7 bases at V and 10 bases at J; junction bases unmatched: 8. The CDR3 length is 14 residues. Germline V gives CDR1 MDHEN, CDR2 SYDVKM. CDR3 loop: CASIPGTGRSPLHF. Written as DNA, the CDR3 is TGTGCCAGCATCCCCGGGACAGGGCGGTCACCCCTCCACTTT.

This sequence joins TRBV7-5 and TRBJ2-1; TRBD2 is taken as the D call from the table, unchecked against the DNA. TRBV7-5 is tagged as a pseudogene. The CDR3 runs to 16 residues. The CDR3 here is CARSSPSGQSYNEQFF. The CDR3 coding sequence is TGTGCCAGAAGTTCACCTAGCGGCCAATCCTACAATGAGCAGTTCTTC.

The V call is TRBV2, the J call TRBJ2-5; weak D call: TRBD2 (5 bases). V gave up 3 bases and J gave up 5 bases, with 16 bases separating them. This CDR3 is 15 amino acids long. CDR1 SNHLY and CDR2 FYNNEI come from the germline V gene. The CDR3 DNA reads TGTGCCAGCAGTGAGTACTCCGCCACGGGGGAGACCCAGTACTTC. Residues: CASSEYSATGETQYF.

The V gene is TRBV6-5, the J gene TRBJ2-2; the D gene is possibly TRBD2 (5 bases). The CDR3 sequence is 14 residues long. V gave up 5 bases and J gave up 6 bases, with 13 bases separating them. CDR1 MNHEY and CDR2 SVGAGI come from the germline V gene. The CDR3 loop reads CASSTTGVAGELFF. CDR3 in DNA: TGTGCCAGCAGTACAACCGGGGTCGCCGGGGAGCTGTTTTTT.

A few counts support this clone. The gene calls are TRBV6-5 and TRBJ1-1, with 11 bases matching TRBD1. Germline assignment: CDR1 MNHEY and CDR2 SVGAGI. Losses at the gene ends were 11 bases for V and 1 base for J; bases not matched to a gene: 6. The CDR3 sequence is 14 residues long. CDR3 sequence (DNA): TGTGCCGGCCGGGACAGGGGGAGGAACACTGAAGCTTTCTTT. As protein: CAGRDRGRNTEAFF.

The V and J genes are TRBV15 and TRBJ2-5, with a possible D match to TRBD1 (6 bases). The V gene's germline CDR1 is LNHNV and CDR2 YYDKDF (reference sequence). This CDR3 is built from 15 residues. The germline V and J ends were trimmed by 1 base and 0 bases, with 9 bases remaining between them. CDR3 region: CATSRAQGYQETQYF. In nucleotides, the CDR3 is TGTGCCACCAGCAGAGCCCAGGGGTACCAAGAGACCCAGTACTTC.

This clone came up once. The genes are TRBV6-5 and TRBJ2-6; perhaps TRBD1 as D (5 bases). Germline V gene data show CDR1 as MNHEY and CDR2 as SVGAGI. V was clipped by 6 bases and J by 4 bases, with 13 bases between them. The CDR3 is 15 amino acids. In nucleotides, the CDR3 is TGTGCCAGCAGAAGCAGGGCAACAGGGGCCAACGTCCTGACTTTC. Protein product: CASRSRATGANVLTF.

This clone was seen a handful of times. The CDR3 DNA sequence: TGTGCCAGCAGTGAAGCCAACAGGGGAAATGAAAAACTGTTTTTT. This translates into CASSEANRGNEKLFF. V gene TRBV25-1 combines with J gene TRBJ1-4, with 7 bases that match TRBD1. The length of the CDR3 is 15 residues. Germline values: CDR1 MGHDK, CDR2 SYGVNS. With 2 bases clipped from V and 5 bases from J, the junction kept 5 bases outside the gene matches.

The chain has TRBV7-2 and TRBJ2-1; 11 bases align to TRBD2. The germline V gene has CDR1 SGHTA and CDR2 FQGNSA. Germline trimming cut 3 bases from V and 9 bases from J; bases unmatched to any gene: 10. This CDR3 contains 16 residues. The CDR3 DNA follows: TGTGCCAGCAGCTTCTTTAGTAGCGGGAGGGTTGTTGAGCAGTTCTTC. Amino acid sequence: CASSFFSSGRVVEQFF.

The chain couples TRBV6-5 to TRBJ2-5; 8 bases fit TRBD1. Losses at the gene ends were 6 bases for V and 4 bases for J; bases not matched to a gene: 7. Per germline, CDR1 MNHEY and CDR2 SVGAGI. CDR3 length: 14 residues. CDR3 sequence (DNA): TGTGCCAGCAGGAGGACAGGGCAAAGAGAGACCCAGTACTTC. It is translated as CASRRTGQRETQYF.

The genes are TRBV11-2 and TRBJ2-3; D is unclear. The germline CDR1 and CDR2 sequences are SGHAT and FQNNGV. V lost 1 base and J 3 bases, leaving 11 bases between the germline ends. The CDR3 runs to 15 residues. The CDR3 DNA is TGTGCCAGCAGCTTAGGTGTGGCAGCGACAGATACGCAGTATTTT. As protein: CASSLGVAATDTQYF.

The chain employs TRBV27 and TRBJ2-7; 10 bases match TRBD1. This CDR3 is built from 12 residues. Unmatched junction bases numbered 4, after V lost 5 bases and J lost 9 bases. Germline CDR1 reads MNHEY; CDR2 reads SMNVEV (reference sequence). CDR3 sequence (DNA): TGTGCCAGCAGTACGGGACAGGGGCGGCAGTACTTC. This gives the protein CASSTGQGRQYF.

This clone is a singleton in its sample. As DNA, the CDR3 is TGTGCCAGCTCACCAGAAAGCCACAGGAACACTGAAGCTTTCTTT. Translated, it gives CASSPESHRNTEAFF. This chain joins TRBV18 and TRBJ1-1; the D is unclear. Germline V gene sequence: CDR1 KGHSH, CDR2 LQKENI. Trimming removed 2 bases at V and 1 base at J, with 11 bases between. The CDR3 covers 15 residues. Full variable domain (outside the CDR3, taken from reference TRBV18 and TRBJ1-1): NAGVMQNPRHLVRRRGQEARLRCSPMKGHSHVYWYRQLPEEGLKFMVYLQKENIIDESGMPKERFSAEFPKEGPSILRIQQVVRGDSAAYFCASSPESHRNTEAFFGQGTRLTVV.